These 25 T cell receptor beta chains were sequenced from one sample in a study of cytomegalovirus exposure and HLA in healthy donors. Primers: 60 Vbeta forward and 13 Jbeta reverse. Profiled with immunoSEQ multiplex PCR; TCRdb holds only in-frame clones, not every one. This table holds approximately 160,000 clones, around four fifths found once. What was sequenced was PBMCs. Receptors were obtained from a woman in her twenties or thirties in good health and CMV-seropositive.

This rearrangement joins TRBV14 to TRBJ1-1, with 7 bases fitting TRBD1. Germline lookup yields CDR1 SGHDN and CDR2 FVKESK. Trimming at V came to 2 bases and at J to 7 bases, leaving 7 bases not matched to a gene. The CDR3 runs 14 residues. The CDR3 loop reads CASSQLPGQYEAFF. DNA for the CDR3: TGTGCCAGCAGCCAATTACCGGGACAGTATGAAGCTTTCTTT.

This clone is categorized as medium-sized. CDR3: CASSSWTELNTEAFF. DNA of the CDR3: TGTGCCAGCAGTTCCTGGACAGAGCTGAACACTGAAGCTTTCTTT. The chain uses TRBV6-6 and TRBJ1-1, with a possible D match to TRBD1 (6 bases). The CDR3 has 15 amino acids. V lost 4 bases and J lost 0, with 12 bases in between. Looked up from germline, CDR1 is MNHNY and CDR2 is SVGAGI (reference sequence).

The chain links TRBV7-2 to TRBJ1-2, with 7 bases lining up with TRBD1. The CDR3 spans 15 residues. V gave up 6 bases and J gave up 3 bases; unmatched junction bases: 10. Germline V gene lookup returns CDR1 SGHTA and CDR2 FQGNSA. The CDR3 nucleotides are TGTGCCAGCAGTCCAACAGGGGTTGGACACTATGGCTACACCTTC. Amino acid sequence: CASSPTGVGHYGYTF.

This clone has just a few counts. The chain couples TRBV28 to TRBJ2-1; 7 bases line up with TRBD2. This CDR3 has 15 amino acids. Unmatched junction bases numbered 10, after V lost 5 bases and J lost 6 bases. Germline CDR1 reads MDHEN; CDR2 reads SYDVKM. The CDR3 reads CASSRPAGRSNEQFF. CDR3 bases: TGTGCCAGCAGTCGTCCAGCGGGACGATCCAATGAGCAGTTCTTC.

The rearrangement uses TRBV4-3 and TRBJ2-2, with 10 bases identical to TRBD2. Germline V lookup: CDR1 LGHNA, CDR2 YSLEER. The CDR3 contains 18 residues. The J segment lost 2 bases and the V segment lost 1 base, leaving 7 bases of the junction unmatched. The CDR3 DNA sequence: TGCGCCAGCAGCCAAGGCCGGACTAGCGGATATAACACCGGGGAGCTGTTTTTT. This codes for CASSQGRTSGYNTGELFF.

This chain uses TRBV5-4 with TRBJ2-1; D is ambiguous. The CDR3 covers 13 residues. Trimming took 0 bases from V and 10 from J, leaving 11 bases between them. Germline values: CDR1 SGHNT, CDR2 YYREEE (reference sequence). The CDR3: CASSLGASSEQFF. The DNA for the CDR3 is TGTGCCAGCAGCTTGGGGGCTTCCAGCGAGCAGTTCTTC.

The chain joins TRBV9 to TRBJ2-2; TRBD1 matches 10 bases. This CDR3 region has 16 residues. The V gene end was trimmed by 3 bases and the J gene end by 3 bases; junction bases not matched to a gene: 5. CDR1 and CDR2 (germline): SGDLS, YYNGEE. CDR3 sequence (DNA): TGTGCCAGCAGCGCGAGGGGACAGGGGTACACCGGGGAGCTGTTTTTT. Protein: CASSARGQGYTGELFF. Full variable domain (missing parts from reference TRBV9 and TRBJ2-2): DSGVTQTPKHLITATGQRVTLRCSPRSGDLSVYWYQQSLDQGLQFLIQYYNGEERAKGNILERFSAQQFPDLHSELNLSSLELGDSALYFCASSARGQGYTGELFFGEGSRLTVL.

The gene calls are TRBV28 and TRBJ2-2, with 8 bases matching TRBD2. The germline CDR1 and CDR2 sequences are MDHEN and SYDVKM. The CDR3 is made up of 14 amino acids. V shed 4 bases and J 6 bases; nucleotides not matched to a gene: 4. The CDR3 region has the DNA TGTGCCAGCAGTTCCGGGACTAGACCCGGGGAGCTGTTTTTT. Protein product: CASSSGTRPGELFF.

This clone was seen more than once but under ten times. The V call is TRBV9, the J call TRBJ2-1; possibly TRBD2 for D (5 bases). The germline V gene encodes CDR1 SGDLS and CDR2 YYNGEE. With 1 base removed from V and 0 bases from J, the gap between germline ends came to 11 bases. CDR3 length equals 16 residues. Written as DNA, the CDR3 is TGTGCCAGCAGCGTAAGCTGGACTCACTCCTACAATGAGCAGTTCTTC. As protein: CASSVSWTHSYNEQFF.

The chain uses TRBV6-1 and TRBJ2-7, with D perhaps matching TRBD1 (5 bases). Germline V CDR1 and CDR2: MNHNS, SASEGT. The CDR3 totals 14 residues. The V end was cut by 10 bases, the J end by 3 bases, with 19 bases between. This CDR3 reads CATQDTWGFYEQYF. The CDR3 DNA reads TGTGCCACCCAGGACACCTGGGGATTCTACGAGCAGTACTTC.

V gene TRBV19 combines with J gene TRBJ2-2; perhaps TRBD1 as D (5 bases). The V end lost 5 bases, the J end lost 3 bases, and 16 bases lay between the germline ends. The CDR3 is made up of 16 amino acids. Germline V gene sequence: CDR1 LNHDA, CDR2 SQIVND (reference sequence). The CDR3 DNA sequence: TGTGCCAGTAGTCCCAGGGTCCTTGACTACACCGGGGAGCTGTTTTTT. Encoded protein: CASSPRVLDYTGELFF.

CDR3 nucleotides: TGTGCCAGCAGCCAAGAGAGCCTTTTGGGGCTTTGGAGCTCCTACAATGAGCAGTTCTTC. It specifies CASSQESLLGLWSSYNEQFF. The rearrangement links TRBV14 to TRBJ2-1; tentatively, D is TRBD1 (5 bases). The V gene's germline CDR1 is SGHDN and CDR2 FVKESK. The CDR3 consists of 20 residues. The germline V and J ends were trimmed by 0 bases and 0 bases, with 21 bases remaining between them.

This clone has just a few counts. The chain is built from TRBV11-2 and TRBJ2-7, with TRBD2 matching over 8 bases. The germline V gene has CDR1 SGHAT and CDR2 FQNNGV. Trimming took 1 base from V and 1 from J; bases not matched to a gene: 15. This CDR3 comprises 19 residues. CDR3 nucleotides: TGTGCCAGCAGCTTAGGGCCTGTCTCAGGGGCGGGAGGTTCCTACGAGCAGTACTTC. Encoded protein: CASSLGPVSGAGGSYEQYF.

This chain links TRBV5-5 with TRBJ2-5; unclear D gene. Germline V gene data show CDR1 as SGHKS and CDR2 as YYEKEE (reference sequence). The V and J ends lost 2 bases and 2 bases respectively, with 7 bases between them. The CDR3 covers 13 residues. CDR3: CASSFTAQETQYF. Written as DNA, the CDR3 is TGTGCCAGCAGCTTCACTGCACAAGAGACCCAGTACTTC.

The chain carries TRBV2 and TRBJ2-5; possible D gene TRBD2, 6 bases. V lost 6 bases to trimming and J lost 1 base, with 12 bases between them. The CDR3 runs to 14 residues. Per the germline V gene, CDR1 is SNHLY and CDR2 is FYNNEI. As DNA, the CDR3 is TGTGCCAGCAGCCCGGGACTCCCCCAAGAGACCCAGTACTTC. It codes for CASSPGLPQETQYF.

The gene calls are TRBV2 and TRBJ2-3, with 7 nucleotides matching TRBD2. With 4 bases clipped from V and 1 base from J, the junction kept 2 bases outside the gene matches. CDR1 and CDR2 (germline): SNHLY, FYNNEI. The CDR3 is 14 residues long. The CDR3 protein is CASSVAGGTDTQYF. The CDR3 DNA follows: TGTGCCAGCAGTGTTGCGGGAGGCACAGATACGCAGTATTTT.

V is TRBV27 and J is TRBJ2-3; D unresolved. This CDR3 spans 13 amino acids. Germline-derived CDR1 and CDR2 are MNHEY and SMNVEV (reference sequence). Trimming cost V 3 bases and J 2 bases, with 6 bases left between them. This chain's CDR3 is CASSFSATDTQYF. CDR3 nucleotide sequence: TGTGCCAGCAGTTTTAGTGCCACAGATACGCAGTATTTT.

The V gene is TRBV6-1, the J gene TRBJ1-2, with D perhaps TRBD1 (6 bases). CDR1 and CDR2 from the germline V gene are MNHNS and SASEGT. V shed 5 bases and J shed 5 bases, with 18 bases lying between them. The CDR3 is made up of 15 amino acids. CDR3 in DNA: TGTGCCAGCAGTCCACAGGAGCAGGGGTTTTATGGCTACACCTTC. Translated, it gives CASSPQEQGFYGYTF.

This clone was seen a handful of times. The rearrangement links TRBV10-3 to TRBJ2-1, with 12 nucleotides matching TRBD2. With V trimmed by 9 bases and J by 9 bases, 9 bases remained unmatched. The CDR3 is 14 amino acids. In germline, CDR1 is ENHRY, CDR2 SYGVKD. The CDR3 loop is CAIGLAGSHSEQFF. CDR3 bases: TGTGCCATTGGACTAGCGGGAAGCCATAGTGAGCAGTTCTTC.

V is TRBV5-1 and J is TRBJ2-3, with TRBD1 matching 7 bases. V trimming: 6 bases; J trimming: 7 bases; junction bases outside the gene matches: 17. Per the germline V gene, CDR1 is SGHRS and CDR2 is YFSETQ. CDR3 length: 16 amino acids. CDR3 region: CASTNQGQLVRNTQYF. CDR3 nucleotide sequence: TGCGCCAGCACCAACCAGGGACAGTTAGTCCGGAATACGCAGTATTTT.

This chain connects TRBV6-5 to TRBJ1-5; 7 bases match TRBD1. Germline V CDR1 and CDR2: MNHEY, SVGAGI. The CDR3 loop spans 13 amino acids. The V and J ends lost 6 bases and 7 bases, in that order; junction bases with no gene match: 6. CDR3 bases: TGTGCCAGCAGGCCCACAGGGGTACAGCCCCAGCATTTT. Translated, it gives CASRPTGVQPQHF.

In this sample, this clone turned up a few times. The identical CDR3 is also encoded by other nucleotide sequences in the sample. V is TRBV30 and J is TRBJ2-5, with D possibly TRBD2 on 6 matching bases. Germline V gives CDR1 GTSNPN, CDR2 SVGIG (reference sequence). The V end lost 1 base, the J end lost 5 bases, and 8 bases lay between the germline ends. The CDR3 length is 12 residues. CDR3 nucleotide sequence: TGTGCCTGGAGTGCTGGGGGGGAGACCCAGTACTTC. Protein sequence: CAWSAGGETQYF.

The chain combines TRBV6-5 with TRBJ2-1; TRBD2 is a possible D gene (7 bases). Germline V gene lookup returns CDR1 MNHEY and CDR2 SVGAGI. Trimming removed 2 bases at V and 10 bases at J, with 21 bases between. This CDR3 has 16 amino acids. CDR3 sequence reads: CASSYAGAGGLWEQFF. The CDR3 DNA reads as TGTGCCAGCAGTTACGCGGGGGCGGGCGGTTTATGGGAGCAGTTCTTC.

The genes are TRBV6-1 and TRBJ2-6, with a possible D match to TRBD1 (5 bases). Per the germline V gene, CDR1 is MNHNS and CDR2 is SASEGT. Trimming cost V 3 bases and J 2 bases, with 8 bases left between them. This CDR3 spans 15 amino acids. CDR3 protein: CASSDQGTGANVLTF. In DNA, the CDR3 is TGTGCCAGCAGTGATCAGGGAACTGGGGCCAACGTCCTGACTTTC.

V is TRBV7-2 and J is TRBJ1-2; 9 positions match TRBD1. The CDR3 contains 16 residues. With 5 bases clipped from V and 4 bases from J, the junction kept 11 bases outside the gene matches. Per germline, CDR1 SGHTA and CDR2 FQGNSA. The CDR3 spells CASSITGTGNFYGYTF. CDR3 nucleotides: TGTGCCAGCAGCATAACTGGGACAGGGAACTTCTATGGCTACACCTTC.